This TCR beta chain was found in a study of blood T cell repertoires in COVID-19. Here immunoSEQ multiplex PCR was the method, and the copy in TCRdb shows in-frame clones only, minus some. This sample has hundreds of thousands of clones, with roughly 90% found just once. Material for sequencing was peripheral blood. This TCR was sampled from a woman in her 30s with COVID-19, enrolled during active disease.

CDR3 amino acids: CASSVAPGGGNTEAFF. Here the CDR3 DNA reads TGTGCCAGCAGCGTAGCTCCTGGGGGGGGAAACACTGAAGCTTTCTTT. V is TRBV9 and J is TRBJ1-1, with D tentatively TRBD1 (5 bases). Trimming stripped 0 bases from V and 2 bases from J, with 14 bases between. CDR1 SGDLS and CDR2 YYNGEE come from the germline V gene. This CDR3 region has 16 residues.